A selection of T cell receptor beta chains follows, all from one sample in a study of identical twins. TCRdb re-called the 5' RACE reads through MiXCR, storing one row per CDR3 protein. The repertoire holds under 350,000 distinct CDR3 sequences, with roughly 9% as singletons. This sample also belongs to another study, concerning yellow fever vaccine responses in identical twins.

The sequencing sample was made of CD8+ T cells sorted from blood. These receptors all stem from a woman aged 18-29 years in good health. The CDR3 runs from the conserved cysteine through the conserved F or W. Fields, in order: V gene, clone size, J gene, D gene, CDR3 DNA, CDR3 protein. A D gene is named only where the DNA matches it firmly. The listing skips clone size in some rows; elsewhere it reads once, few, many or a size class.

TRBV12-3/TRBV12-4	many	TRBJ1-5	-	TGTGCCAGCAGTCCGCTGACGGGGTTGATTCAGCCCCAGCATTTT	CASSPLTGLIQPQHF
TRBV6-1	many	TRBJ1-1	TRBD1	TGTGCCAGCAGCGAAGCCCCAGGGGGGAACACTGAAGCTTTCTTT	CASSEAPGGNTEAFF
TRBV11-2	few	TRBJ2-7	-	TGTGCCAGCAGCTTAGATCCGTCCCAGGGGAGTCCCTACGAGCAGTACTTC	CASSLDPSQGSPYEQYF
TRBV7-9	few	TRBJ2-1	-	TGTGCCAGCAGCAACCGACGGACAGTGGAGCAGTTCTTC	CASSNRRTVEQFF
TRBV10-3	-	TRBJ2-3	TRBD2	TGTGCCATCAGTCTAGCGGGGGGCGGGGTAGATACGCAGTATTTT	CAISLAGGGVDTQYF
TRBV7-8	few	TRBJ2-1	-	TGTGCCAGCAGCCTAGCCCCGGGGACACAGTACTACAATGAGCAGTTCTTC	CASSLAPGTQYYNEQFF
TRBV29-1	-	TRBJ2-7	-	TGCAGCGTTGCCACGTACTCCTACGAGCAGTACTTC	CSVATYSYEQYF
TRBV2	-	TRBJ2-5	-	TGTGCCAGCAGTGAAAGGTGGGAGCCAGAGACCCAGTACTTC	CASSERWEPETQYF
TRBV5-1	-	TRBJ2-7	TRBD1	TGCGCCAGCAGCTTGGGTACAGGGGGCAGCGAGCAGTACTTC	CASSLGTGGSEQYF
TRBV10-3	few	TRBJ2-6	-	TGTGCCATCAGTGAGTCGTTGACTTCTGGGGCCAACGTCCTGACTTTC	CAISESLTSGANVLTF
TRBV20-1	-	TRBJ2-1	-	TGCAGTGCGGGAGGACAGGACTCCTACAATGAGCAGTTCTTC	CSAGGQDSYNEQFF
TRBV29-1	many	TRBJ2-7	-	TGCAGCGTGGTGGGGGAGGCCGGGGAGCAGTACTTC	CSVVGEAGEQYF
TRBV4-2	many	TRBJ2-1	TRBD2	TGTGCCAGCAGCCAAGAGAGCGCTAGCGGGGGCACGGAGCAGTTCTTC	CASSQESASGGTEQFF
TRBV4-3	many	TRBJ2-7	-	TGCGCCAGCAGCCAAGAGTTGGATTACGAGCAGTACTTC	CASSQELDYEQYF
TRBV20-1	many	TRBJ1-2	TRBD1	TGCAGTGCTACCTGGACTCGGACAGGGGACTATGGCTACACCTTC	CSATWTRTGDYGYTF